The rows below give T cell receptor beta chains drawn from one sample of a study of CD8 T cells in ankylosing spondylitis. TCRdb re-called the 5' RACE reads with MiXCR, one entry per CDR3 protein. The sample has fewer than 400,000 distinct CDR3 sequences, about 20% seen once. The sequenced sample was blood, either unsorted or a sorted T cell fraction (not recorded which). These receptors originate from a male donor with ankylosing spondylitis. CDR3s include the opening cysteine and the closing phenylalanine or tryptophan. Each record gives: clone size, J gene, V gene, D gene, CDR3 protein, CDR3 DNA. A D gene is named only where the DNA matches it firmly. Only part of the rows carry a size: once, few, many, or a class if the clone is expanded.

clone_size: .
j_call: TRBJ1-1
v_call: TRBV7-2
d_call: .
cdr3_aa: CASSPYRDLEAFF
cdr3_nt: TGTGCCAGCAGCCCGTACAGGGACCTTGAAGCTTTCTTT

clone_size: few
j_call: TRBJ2-2
v_call: TRBV5-1
d_call: .
cdr3_aa: CASSLDARTNTGELFF
cdr3_nt: TGCGCCAGCAGCTTGGACGCACGGACGAACACCGGGGAGCTGTTTTTT

clone_size: .
j_call: TRBJ2-3
v_call: TRBV20-1
d_call: TRBD2
cdr3_aa: CSARRLAGADTQYF
cdr3_nt: TGCAGTGCTAGACGGCTAGCGGGAGCAGATACGCAGTATTTT

clone_size: .
j_call: TRBJ2-7
v_call: TRBV4-2
d_call: TRBD2
cdr3_aa: CASSQDATSDSSYEQYF
cdr3_nt: TGTGCCAGCAGCCAAGACGCGACTAGCGACAGCTCCTACGAGCAGTACTTC

clone_size: few
j_call: TRBJ2-4
v_call: TRBV6-5
d_call: TRBD1
cdr3_aa: CASSYMGQGVAKNIQYF
cdr3_nt: TGTGCCAGCAGTTACATGGGACAGGGGGTAGCCAAAAACATTCAGTACTTC

clone_size: .
j_call: TRBJ2-1
v_call: TRBV19
d_call: .
cdr3_aa: CASSNRHSSYNEQFF
cdr3_nt: TGTGCCAGTAGCAACAGGCATAGCTCCTACAATGAGCAGTTCTTC

clone_size: .
j_call: TRBJ2-2
v_call: TRBV20-1
d_call: TRBD2
cdr3_aa: CSAKGLAGPNTGELFF
cdr3_nt: TGCAGTGCTAAGGGGCTAGCGGGACCTAACACCGGGGAGCTGTTTTTT

clone_size: .
j_call: TRBJ2-2
v_call: TRBV18
d_call: .
cdr3_aa: CASSPLRQTNTGELFF
cdr3_nt: TGTGCCAGCTCACCACTCCGACAGACGAACACCGGGGAGCTGTTTTTT

clone_size: .
j_call: TRBJ2-2
v_call: TRBV9
d_call: .
cdr3_aa: CASRAGGARDGELFF
cdr3_nt: TGTGCCAGCAGAGCAGGGGGGGCGCGCGACGGGGAGCTGTTTTTT

clone_size: .
j_call: TRBJ2-7
v_call: TRBV7-9
d_call: TRBD1
cdr3_aa: CASSLYGTVSSEQYF
cdr3_nt: TGTGCCAGCAGCTTATATGGGACAGTAAGTAGCGAGCAGTACTTC

clone_size: .
j_call: TRBJ2-3
v_call: TRBV14
d_call: .
cdr3_aa: CASSQGYRATDTQYF
cdr3_nt: TGTGCCAGCAGCCAAGGTTACAGGGCCACAGATACGCAGTATTTT

clone_size: few
j_call: TRBJ2-7
v_call: TRBV29-1
d_call: .
cdr3_aa: CSVVARSGVFYEQYF
cdr3_nt: TGCAGCGTGGTTGCTAGGTCAGGGGTATTCTACGAGCAGTACTTC

clone_size: few
j_call: TRBJ1-5
v_call: TRBV5-8
d_call: .
cdr3_aa: CASSGGVGSNQPQHF
cdr3_nt: TGTGCCAGCAGCGGGGGTGTCGGTAGCAATCAGCCCCAGCATTTT

clone_size: .
j_call: TRBJ2-7
v_call: TRBV27
d_call: .
cdr3_aa: CASSTRQDFYEQYF
cdr3_nt: TGTGCCAGCAGTACCAGACAGGACTTCTACGAGCAGTACTTC

clone_size: many
j_call: TRBJ2-2
v_call: TRBV7-9
d_call: .
cdr3_aa: CASSLESPGELFF
cdr3_nt: TGTGCCAGCAGCTTAGAATCCCCCGGGGAGCTGTTTTTT

clone_size: few
j_call: TRBJ1-5
v_call: TRBV29-1
d_call: .
cdr3_aa: CSVGMGGNQPQHF
cdr3_nt: TGCAGCGTTGGGATGGGGGGGAATCAGCCCCAGCATTTT

clone_size: .
j_call: TRBJ2-1
v_call: TRBV24-1
d_call: .
cdr3_aa: CATSEPTAGLGNEQFF
cdr3_nt: TGTGCCACCAGTGAACCGACGGCAGGCCTAGGCAATGAGCAGTTCTTC

clone_size: .
j_call: TRBJ2-1
v_call: TRBV18
d_call: .
cdr3_aa: CASSPRQNEQFF
cdr3_nt: TGTGCCAGCTCACCCCGACAGAATGAGCAGTTCTTC

clone_size: .
j_call: TRBJ2-2
v_call: TRBV11-3
d_call: .
cdr3_aa: CASSFITGGTGELFF
cdr3_nt: TGTGCCAGCAGCTTTATTACCGGGGGAACCGGGGAGCTGTTTTTT

clone_size: few
j_call: TRBJ2-7
v_call: TRBV12-3/TRBV12-4
d_call: TRBD2
cdr3_aa: CASSFILAGAYEQYF
cdr3_nt: TGTGCCAGCAGTTTTATACTAGCGGGAGCCTACGAGCAGTACTTC

clone_size: few
j_call: TRBJ2-1
v_call: TRBV10-3
d_call: .
cdr3_aa: CAISDERYEQFF
cdr3_nt: TGTGCCATCAGTGACGAGAGGTATGAGCAGTTCTTC

clone_size: .
j_call: TRBJ2-5
v_call: TRBV3-1
d_call: .
cdr3_aa: CASSREGETQYF
cdr3_nt: TGTGCCAGCAGCCGGGAAGGGGAGACCCAGTACTTC

clone_size: few
j_call: TRBJ2-3
v_call: TRBV29-1
d_call: .
cdr3_aa: CSVASEDTQYF
cdr3_nt: TGCAGCGTTGCGTCCGAGGATACGCAGTATTTT

clone_size: few
j_call: TRBJ1-1
v_call: TRBV3-1
d_call: .
cdr3_aa: CASSQENSGNTEAFF
cdr3_nt: TGTGCCAGCAGCCAAGAAAACAGTGGGAACACTGAAGCTTTCTTT

clone_size: many
j_call: TRBJ1-1
v_call: TRBV5-1
d_call: TRBD1
cdr3_aa: CASSFQAGGSEAFF
cdr3_nt: TGCGCCAGCAGCTTTCAAGCAGGGGGCAGTGAAGCTTTCTTT

clone_size: few
j_call: TRBJ2-7
v_call: TRBV3-1
d_call: TRBD2
cdr3_aa: CASSQRREGLSEQYF
cdr3_nt: TGTGCCAGCAGCCAAAGGCGGGAGGGCCTATCCGAGCAGTACTTC

clone_size: few
j_call: TRBJ2-1
v_call: TRBV9
d_call: TRBD2
cdr3_aa: CASSLLAGAEQFF
cdr3_nt: TGTGCCAGCAGCTTACTAGCGGGAGCTGAGCAGTTCTTC

clone_size: .
j_call: TRBJ1-2
v_call: TRBV28
d_call: .
cdr3_aa: CASSFIRNYGYTF
cdr3_nt: TGTGCCAGCAGTTTCATCAGAAACTATGGCTACACCTTC

clone_size: .
j_call: TRBJ1-1
v_call: TRBV6-1
d_call: TRBD1
cdr3_aa: CASSPTGILAEAFF
cdr3_nt: TGTGCCAGCAGCCCGACAGGGATCCTCGCTGAAGCTTTCTTT

clone_size: .
j_call: TRBJ2-1
v_call: TRBV5-1
d_call: .
cdr3_aa: CASSFTTRPSEQFF
cdr3_nt: TGCGCCAGCAGCTTCACGACTAGGCCCAGTGAGCAGTTCTTC

clone_size: .
j_call: TRBJ2-3
v_call: TRBV6-1
d_call: .
cdr3_aa: CASSRATRISTDTQYF
cdr3_nt: TGTGCCAGCAGCCGCGCGACTAGAATAAGCACAGATACGCAGTATTTT

clone_size: .
j_call: TRBJ1-1
v_call: TRBV11-1
d_call: .
cdr3_aa: CASSLILNTEAFF
cdr3_nt: TGTGCCAGCAGCTTAATCCTGAACACTGAAGCTTTCTTT

clone_size: .
j_call: TRBJ1-4
v_call: TRBV15
d_call: .
cdr3_aa: CATSTGATNEKLFF
cdr3_nt: TGTGCCACCAGCACTGGTGCAACTAATGAAAAACTGTTTTTT

clone_size: few
j_call: TRBJ1-1
v_call: TRBV7-9
d_call: .
cdr3_aa: CARDGTALNTEAFF
cdr3_nt: TGTGCCAGGGACGGGACGGCCTTGAACACTGAAGCTTTCTTT

clone_size: few
j_call: TRBJ1-6
v_call: TRBV9
d_call: TRBD1
cdr3_aa: CASSARTGGTNSPLHF
cdr3_nt: TGTGCCAGCAGCGCTAGGACAGGTGGAACTAATTCACCCCTCCACTTT

clone_size: .
j_call: TRBJ1-2
v_call: TRBV12-3/TRBV12-4
d_call: .
cdr3_aa: CASSLRLVQGGYTF
cdr3_nt: TGTGCCAGCAGCCTTCGGTTAGTTCAGGGTGGCTACACCTTC

clone_size: few
j_call: TRBJ2-5
v_call: TRBV6-1
d_call: .
cdr3_aa: CASTLGSTTVGETQYF
cdr3_nt: TGTGCCAGCACCCTTGGTAGCACGACTGTCGGAGAGACCCAGTACTTC

clone_size: .
j_call: TRBJ1-2
v_call: TRBV3-1
d_call: .
cdr3_aa: CASSQDPGRHGYTF
cdr3_nt: TGTGCCAGCAGCCAAGATCCTGGGCGACATGGCTACACCTTC

clone_size: few
j_call: TRBJ2-1
v_call: TRBV5-1
d_call: .
cdr3_aa: CASSLGEPSGQFF
cdr3_nt: TGCGCCAGCAGCTTGGGTGAGCCCTCCGGGCAGTTCTTC

clone_size: .
j_call: TRBJ2-7
v_call: TRBV20-1
d_call: .
cdr3_aa: CSAVRGPTEQYF
cdr3_nt: TGCAGTGCCGTCCGGGGCCCCACCGAGCAGTACTTC

clone_size: few
j_call: TRBJ2-1
v_call: TRBV24-1
d_call: TRBD2
cdr3_aa: CATKLAGAYNEQFF
cdr3_nt: TGTGCCACCAAACTAGCGGGGGCTTACAATGAGCAGTTCTTC

clone_size: .
j_call: TRBJ2-7
v_call: TRBV5-6
d_call: .
cdr3_aa: CASSLGIVGASYEQYF
cdr3_nt: TGTGCCAGCAGCTTGGGGATAGTTGGAGCCTCCTACGAGCAGTACTTC

clone_size: .
j_call: TRBJ2-7
v_call: TRBV5-6
d_call: .
cdr3_aa: CASSLVASLSYEQYF
cdr3_nt: TGTGCCAGCAGCTTGGTGGCAAGTCTCTCCTACGAGCAGTACTTC

clone_size: few
j_call: TRBJ2-3
v_call: TRBV12-3/TRBV12-4
d_call: TRBD2
cdr3_aa: CASSPRAGRADTQYF
cdr3_nt: TGTGCCAGCAGCCCTAGGGCTGGGAGGGCAGATACGCAGTATTTT

clone_size: few
j_call: TRBJ2-1
v_call: TRBV5-4
d_call: .
cdr3_aa: CASSLGRVEYNEQFF
cdr3_nt: TGTGCCAGCAGCTTGGGCAGGGTAGAGTACAATGAGCAGTTCTTC

clone_size: .
j_call: TRBJ2-7
v_call: TRBV5-8
d_call: .
cdr3_aa: CASSFHRETEQYF
cdr3_nt: TGTGCCAGCAGCTTCCACAGGGAGACCGAGCAGTACTTC

clone_size: few
j_call: TRBJ2-5
v_call: TRBV29-1
d_call: .
cdr3_aa: CSVVLSRDMDETQYF
cdr3_nt: TGCAGCGTTGTCCTGAGCAGGGATATGGACGAGACCCAGTACTTC

clone_size: few
j_call: TRBJ2-1
v_call: TRBV7-2
d_call: .
cdr3_aa: CASSLAGSPYEQFF
cdr3_nt: TGTGCCAGCAGCTTGGCTGGTAGTCCCTATGAGCAGTTCTTC

clone_size: .
j_call: TRBJ1-5
v_call: TRBV29-1
d_call: .
cdr3_aa: CSAQIGAAHGIQPQHF
cdr3_nt: TGCAGCGCTCAAATTGGGGCGGCGCACGGCATACAGCCCCAGCATTTT

clone_size: few
j_call: TRBJ2-3
v_call: TRBV6-2/TRBV6-3
d_call: .
cdr3_aa: CASSHPGTLGGPDTQYF
cdr3_nt: TGTGCCAGCAGTCACCCAGGGACCCTCGGCGGCCCAGATACGCAGTATTTT

clone_size: few
j_call: TRBJ1-1
v_call: TRBV20-1
d_call: .
cdr3_aa: CSAKSGQLNTEAFF
cdr3_nt: TGCAGTGCGAAGAGCGGGCAGCTGAACACTGAAGCTTTCTTT

clone_size: many
j_call: TRBJ2-2
v_call: TRBV5-1
d_call: .
cdr3_aa: CASSLVLTTPAGELFF
cdr3_nt: TGCGCCAGCAGCTTGGTTTTGACTACCCCAGCCGGGGAGCTGTTTTTT

clone_size: few
j_call: TRBJ2-1
v_call: TRBV6-5
d_call: TRBD1
cdr3_aa: CASSYTGTVYYNEQFF
cdr3_nt: TGTGCCAGCAGTTACACCGGGACAGTTTACTACAATGAGCAGTTCTTC

clone_size: .
j_call: TRBJ2-3
v_call: TRBV24-1
d_call: TRBD1
cdr3_aa: CATSDPPGQGTDTQYF
cdr3_nt: TGTGCCACCAGTGACCCTCCGGGACAGGGAACAGATACGCAGTATTTT

clone_size: once
j_call: TRBJ1-1
v_call: TRBV28
d_call: TRBD1
cdr3_aa: CAIGTGRPTEAFF
cdr3_nt: TGTGCCATAGGGACAGGTAGGCCCACTGAAGCTTTCTTT